These 27 T cell receptor beta chains were sequenced from one sample in a study of blood T cell repertoires in COVID-19. TCRdb's copy holds only in-frame clones and misses some; the assay was immunoSEQ multiplex PCR. The sample includes approximately 300,000 clones, approximately 92% of them seen just once. The source material was peripheral blood. These receptors originate from a woman between 25 and 40 years old with COVID-19, enrolled during active disease.

The chain joins TRBV9 to TRBJ2-1; 11 bases are a match to TRBD2. V lost 4 bases and J lost 8; bases outside the gene matches: 8. CDR3 length equals 15 residues. Per germline, CDR1 SGDLS and CDR2 YYNGEE. This CDR3 is CASSTTSGIFDEQFF. CDR3 coding DNA: TGTGCCAGCAGCACGACTAGCGGGATCTTTGATGAGCAGTTCTTC.

This clone showed up just once. The V gene is TRBV7-2, the J gene TRBJ1-3, with D possibly being TRBD1 (5 bases). The ends were cut back, 6 bases at V and 0 bases at J, with 12 bases in the middle. The CDR3 length is 15 residues. Germline loops: CDR1 SGHTA, CDR2 FQGNSA. The CDR3, as DNA: TGTGCCAGCAGGCTAGACAGCCACTCTGGAAACACCATATATTTT. Protein sequence: CASRLDSHSGNTIYF.

This clone was seen once. This sequence joins TRBV14 and TRBJ1-1; D remains ambiguous. The V gene lost 1 base and the J gene lost 1 base, with 10 bases spanning the gap. Germline lookup yields CDR1 SGHDN and CDR2 FVKESK. This CDR3 has 15 residues. The DNA of the CDR3 is TGTGCCAGCAGCCAAGTGGAGTTTTGGAACACTGAAGCTTTCTTT. Translated, it gives CASSQVEFWNTEAFF.

The chain carries TRBV19 and TRBJ1-4; 11 bases agree with TRBD1. Germline V gives CDR1 LNHDA, CDR2 SQIVND (reference sequence). CDR3 length: 16 residues. Losses at the gene ends were 3 bases for V and 6 bases for J; bases not matched to a gene: 6. The CDR3 nucleotides read TGTGCCAGTAGTATCGCGATGGGACAGGGGGATGAAAAACTGTTTTTT. Protein: CASSIAMGQGDEKLFF.

This rearrangement joins TRBV5-4 to TRBJ2-7; possibly TRBD1 for D (5 bases). This CDR3 is 15 amino acids long. With 4 bases removed from V and 0 bases from J, the gap between germline ends came to 14 bases. CDR1 and CDR2 from the germline V gene are SGHNT and YYREEE (reference sequence). The DNA for the CDR3 is TGTGCCAGCAGCGACCAGGGCCCCAGCTCCTACGAGCAGTACTTC. Protein product: CASSDQGPSSYEQYF.

This chain uses TRBV7-2 with TRBJ1-3, with D perhaps matching TRBD1 (5 bases). The CDR3 covers 16 residues. The germline CDR1 and CDR2 sequences are SGHTA and FQGNSA. The V end was cut by 1 base, the J end by 0 bases, with 10 bases between. CDR3 protein: CASSLEYRSSGNTIYF. CDR3 DNA: TGTGCCAGCAGCTTAGAATACAGGAGCTCTGGAAACACCATATATTTT.

The chain recombines TRBV6-6 with TRBJ2-3, with a possible D match to TRBD1 (8 bases). Germline V gene sequence: CDR1 MNHNY, CDR2 SVGAGI (reference sequence). Trimming pared 5 bases from V and 6 bases from J, leaving 24 bases between. This CDR3 is 17 amino acids long. CDR3 residues: CASSLRQGRLARDTQYF. CDR3 in DNA: TGTGCCAGCAGTCTCCGACAGGGGCGACTAGCTAGGGATACGCAGTATTTT.

The V call is TRBV7-2, the J call TRBJ1-2, with D possibly being TRBD1 (5 bases). The germline gives CDR1 SGHTA, CDR2 FQGNSA. The CDR3 contains 15 residues. Trimming removed 3 bases from V and 7 bases from J, with 18 bases in between. This CDR3 is CASSLDRGREGGYTF. The CDR3 DNA is TGTGCCAGCAGCTTGGATCGGGGCAGGGAGGGTGGCTACACCTTC. Together with reference TRBV7-2 and TRBJ1-2, the CDR3 gives the full variable domain: GAGVSQSPSNKVTEKGKDVELRCDPISGHTALYWYRQSLGQGLEFLIYFQGNSAPDKSGLPSDRFSAERTGGSVSTLTIQRTQQEDSAVYLCASSLDRGREGGYTFGSGTRLTVV.

The chain has TRBV24-1 and TRBJ2-1; 9 nucleotides match TRBD1. This CDR3 has 15 residues. Per germline, CDR1 KGHDR and CDR2 SFDVKD. The V segment lost 7 bases and the J segment 5 bases; nucleotides outside the gene matches: 8. The DNA for the CDR3 is TGTGCCACCAGCCCCCCCGGACAGGGGAACAATGAGCAGTTCTTC. Amino acids: CATSPPGQGNNEQFF.

The gene calls are TRBV2 and TRBJ1-1; D perhaps matches TRBD1 (5 bases). Trimming shortened V by 5 bases and J by 4 bases, and 14 bases separated the two germline ends. The CDR3 loop spans 14 amino acids. Looked up from germline, CDR1 is SNHLY and CDR2 is FYNNEI. CDR3 sequence: CASSYSGVGTEAFF. CDR3 nucleotide sequence: TGTGCCAGCAGTTACTCGGGGGTAGGCACTGAAGCTTTCTTT.

V gene TRBV9 combines with J gene TRBJ2-7, with 8 bases lining up with TRBD2. The CDR3 extends over 17 amino acids. The V gene's germline CDR1 is SGDLS and CDR2 YYNGEE. V was pared by 2 bases and J by 0 bases, with 10 bases of the junction left unmatched. The CDR3 DNA follows: TGTGCCAGCAGCGTGGGGACTAGTCATTATCGCTCCTACGAGCAGTACTTC. Amino acids: CASSVGTSHYRSYEQYF. Looking up the rest from reference TRBV9 and TRBJ2-7 gives the full variable domain: DSGVTQTPKHLITATGQRVTLRCSPRSGDLSVYWYQQSLDQGLQFLIQYYNGEERAKGNILERFSAQQFPDLHSELNLSSLELGDSALYFCASSVGTSHYRSYEQYFGPGTRLTVT.

The gene calls are TRBV2 and TRBJ1-5; TRBD1 matches 7 bases. CDR1 SNHLY and CDR2 FYNNEI come from the germline V gene. The CDR3 extends over 15 amino acids. The junction had 9 bases not matched to a gene; V was cut back by 6 bases and J by 4 bases. CDR3 nucleotides: TGTGCCAGCAGCTCGGGGACAGACTCAAATCAGCCCCAGCATTTT. This encodes CASSSGTDSNQPQHF.

As for this clone: Other DNA sequences within the sample encode an identical CDR3. This chain connects TRBV25-1 to TRBJ1-6; TRBD1 matches at 7 bases. V was pared by 3 bases and J by 7 bases, with 3 bases of the junction left unmatched. Germline V gene sequence: CDR1 MGHDK, CDR2 SYGVNS. CDR3 length equals 14 residues. CDR3 sequence reads: CASSEYRGNSPLHF. CDR3 nucleotides: TGTGCCAGCAGTGAGTACAGGGGAAATTCACCCCTCCACTTT. Full variable domain (missing parts from reference TRBV25-1 and TRBJ1-6): EADIYQTPRYLVIGTGKKITLECSQTMGHDKMYWYQQDPGMELHLIHYSYGVNSTEKGDLSSESTVSRIRTEHFPLTLESARPSHTSQYLCASSEYRGNSPLHFGNGTRLTVT.

The rearrangement joins TRBV28 to TRBJ2-7; TRBD2 matches at 11 bases. V lost 7 bases to trimming and J lost 4 bases; unmatched junction nucleotides: 15. Germline V gene data show CDR1 as MDHEN and CDR2 as SYDVKM. The CDR3 spans 17 residues. The CDR3 DNA sequence: TGTGCCAGCAACCGACTAGCGGGACCCCGATTCGCTTACGAGCAGTACTTC. Its translation: CASNRLAGPRFAYEQYF.

Written as DNA, the CDR3 is TGCAGCGACCACCACGGGAACCTCGATGGCTACACCTTC. Its protein product is CSDHHGNLDGYTF. V and J are TRBV29-1 and TRBJ1-2, with D hard to call. The germline V gene has CDR1 SQVTM and CDR2 ANQGSEA. The CDR3 consists of 13 residues. V gave up 7 bases and J gave up 6 bases, with 18 bases separating them.

The J gene is TRBJ1-1, the V gene TRBV15; 8 positions agree with TRBD1. With V trimmed by 11 bases and J by 7 bases, 9 bases remained unmatched. This CDR3 has 12 amino acids. Germline V lookup: CDR1 LNHNV, CDR2 YYDKDF (reference sequence). The CDR3 nucleotides are TGTGCCGTGAGGGCAGGGGGCATTGAAGCTTTCTTT. This sequence encodes CAVRAGGIEAFF.

A word on this clone: The same CDR3 arises from other DNA sequences in this sample as well. The rearrangement links TRBV5-1 to TRBJ1-3, with D unresolved. The CDR3 has 14 amino acids. Germline assignment: CDR1 SGHRS and CDR2 YFSETQ. The V gene lost 0 bases and the J gene lost 2 bases, with 6 bases spanning the gap. The DNA of the CDR3 is TGCGCCAGCAGCTTGGCGGGGACTGGAAACACCATATATTTT. It is translated as CASSLAGTGNTIYF.

This clone was recorded only once. V is TRBV7-2 and J is TRBJ2-7; D is unclear. V was pared by 4 bases and J by 3 bases, with 13 bases between. The CDR3 has 14 residues. The germline V gene encodes CDR1 SGHTA and CDR2 FQGNSA. CDR3 protein: CASSSPPSSYEQYF. The CDR3 DNA is TGTGCCAGCAGCTCTCCTCCCTCTAGCTACGAGCAGTACTTC.

The J gene is TRBJ1-6, the V gene TRBV6-5, with 7 positions matching TRBD1. The germline V gene has CDR1 MNHEY and CDR2 SVGAGI. The CDR3 consists of 14 residues. V gave up 4 bases and J gave up 7 bases; unmatched junction bases: 4. CDR3 loop: CASSFNRGNSPLHF. Written as DNA, the CDR3 is TGTGCCAGCAGTTTCAACAGGGGCAATTCACCCCTCCACTTT.

The chain recombines TRBV7-9 with TRBJ1-4, with D hard to call. V shed 2 bases and J shed 6 bases, with 7 bases lying between them. This CDR3 spans 13 amino acids. Germline V gene sequence: CDR1 SEHNR, CDR2 FQNEAQ (reference sequence). In nucleotides, the CDR3 is TGTGCCAGCAGCTTAACGTCAGATGAAAAACTGTTTTTT. Its translation: CASSLTSDEKLFF.

This clone was observed once. The chain joins TRBV12-3 or TRBV12-4 to TRBJ2-5; D gene unclear. The CDR3 length is 12 residues. Deletions cut 5 bases from V and 7 bases from J, with 11 bases between. CDR3 sequence (DNA): TGTGCCAGCAGTCCCGACCCAGGGACCCAGTACTTC. Protein: CASSPDPGTQYF.

The chain recombines TRBV6-2 or TRBV6-3 with TRBJ2-6; D is unresolved. The CDR3 has 15 residues. V lost 2 bases to trimming and J lost 0 bases, with 5 bases between them. CDR1 and CDR2 from the germline V gene are MNHEY and SVGEGT. CDR3: CASSYPRSGANVLTF. CDR3 sequence (DNA): TGTGCCAGCAGTTACCCGCGCTCTGGGGCCAACGTCCTGACTTTC.

This chain uses TRBV7-9 with TRBJ2-7; 7 bases are a match to TRBD1. The CDR3 is 15 amino acids. Germline V gives CDR1 SEHNR, CDR2 FQNEAQ (reference sequence). Trimming took 1 base from V and 2 from J; bases not matched to a gene: 5. The CDR3 here is CASSLDRGQAYEQYF. CDR3 in DNA: TGTGCCAGCAGCTTAGACCGCGGACAGGCCTACGAGCAGTACTTC.

This chain connects TRBV5-8 to TRBJ2-3; D is unresolved. The CDR3 extends over 12 amino acids. Between the trimmed V and J ends, which lost 4 bases and 3 bases, there was a span of 6 bases. Germline assignment: CDR1 SGHTS and CDR2 YDEGEE. The CDR3 loop reads CASSPPTDTQYF. CDR3 nucleotides: TGTGCCAGCAGCCCCCCAACAGATACGCAGTATTTT.

In DNA, the CDR3 is TGTGCCAGCAGCGTAGGCATAGGCAGGCAAGAGACCCAGTACTTC. The encoded protein is CASSVGIGRQETQYF. The rearrangement uses TRBV9 and TRBJ2-5; D not resolved. V was clipped by 0 bases and J by 2 bases, with 11 bases between them. Germline CDR1 reads SGDLS; CDR2 reads YYNGEE. This CDR3 contains 15 residues.

J is TRBJ2-7 and V is TRBV27, with TRBD2 matching 8 bases. Trimming cost V 5 bases and J 0 bases; bases outside gene matches: 6. This CDR3 has 15 amino acids. CDR1 MNHEY and CDR2 SMNVEV come from the germline V gene (reference sequence). For the CDR3, the DNA is TGTGCCAGCAGTATGGCGGGAGGTAGCTCCTACGAGCAGTACTTC. This sequence encodes CASSMAGGSSYEQYF.

This clone occurred once. This chain joins TRBV28 and TRBJ1-5, with D perhaps matching TRBD1 (6 bases). The CDR3 length is 15 residues. V dropped 4 bases and J dropped 2 bases, with 12 bases sitting between them. Looked up from germline, CDR1 is MDHEN and CDR2 is SYDVKM. Written as DNA, the CDR3 is TGTGCCAGCAGTTCGACACAGGGCGGCAATCAGCCCCAGCATTTT. Its protein product is CASSSTQGGNQPQHF.